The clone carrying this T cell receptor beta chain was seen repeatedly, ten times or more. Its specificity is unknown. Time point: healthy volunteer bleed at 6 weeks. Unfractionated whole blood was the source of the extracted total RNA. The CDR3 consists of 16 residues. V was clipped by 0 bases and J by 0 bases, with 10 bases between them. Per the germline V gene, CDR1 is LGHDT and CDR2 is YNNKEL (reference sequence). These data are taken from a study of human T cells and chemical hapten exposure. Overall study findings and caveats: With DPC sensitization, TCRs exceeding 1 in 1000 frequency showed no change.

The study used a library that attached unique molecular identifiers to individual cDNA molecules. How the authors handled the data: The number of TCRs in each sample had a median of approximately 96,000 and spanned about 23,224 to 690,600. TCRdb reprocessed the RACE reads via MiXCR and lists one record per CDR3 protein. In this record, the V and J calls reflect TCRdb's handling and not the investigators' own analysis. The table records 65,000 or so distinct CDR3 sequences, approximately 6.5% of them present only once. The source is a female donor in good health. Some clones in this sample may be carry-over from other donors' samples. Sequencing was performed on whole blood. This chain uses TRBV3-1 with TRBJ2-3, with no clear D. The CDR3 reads CASSQDRGLSTDTQYF. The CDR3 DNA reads TGTGCCAGCAGCCAAGATCGTGGCCTAAGCACAGATACGCAGTATTTT.